The rows below give T cell receptor beta chains drawn from one sample of a study of blood T cell repertoires in COVID-19. Some clones are missing from TCRdb's copy, which holds only in-frame ones; the method was immunoSEQ multiplex PCR. The table has approximately 300,000 clones, about nine tenths seen once. Sample: peripheral blood. Source of these receptors: a man aged 50 or older with active or convalescent COVID-19. The conserved cysteine and the conserved F or W are not part of the CDR3 here. A D gene is named only where the DNA matches it firmly.

ASSYSPGTGGRTDTQY	TRBV6-2/TRBV6-3	16	TRBD1
ASRARTGGTEKLF	TRBV19	13	TRBD1
ASSLRQGGEKLF	TRBV5-1	12	.
ASSDWGGPFNEQF	TRBV6-1	13	.
ASSHWDRDTEAF	TRBV3-1/TRBV3-2	12	TRBD1
ASSPPRLAGGPHGEETQY	TRBV18	18	TRBD2
ASASGGADTQY	TRBV5-1	11	TRBD2
ASSRSSLTGGNEKLF	TRBV6-6	15	TRBD1
ASSPGRVSSYEQY	TRBV5-1	13	TRBD2
ASSLLQGHTGELF	TRBV7-9	13	.